This is a list of T cell receptor beta chains from one sample in a study of blood T cell repertoires in COVID-19. Method: immunoSEQ multiplex PCR; TCRdb's copy keeps in-frame clones and lacks some. The table has about 150,000 clones, 65% to 85% seen once; the top ten hold roughly 13%. Sequencing used peripheral blood. Receptors originate from a man aged 55 to 70 with active or convalescent COVID-19. CDR3s include the opening cysteine and the closing phenylalanine or tryptophan. The D gene is left open where the match is weak. Clone size appears in some rows only: once, few, many, or a class for an expanded clone.

TRBV18,.,TRBD2,TRBJ2-4,CASSPLGTSGSKNIQYF,TGTGCCAGCTCACCCTTAGGGACTAGCGGGAGCAAAAACATTCAGTACTTC
TRBV3-1/TRBV3-2,.,.,TRBJ1-1,CASSLGGKNTEAFF,TGTGCCAGCAGTCTTGGAGGGAAGAACACTGAAGCTTTCTTT
TRBV27,once,.,TRBJ2-1,CASSFGGGTNNEQFF,TGTGCCAGCAGTTTTGGGGGGGGGACAAACAATGAGCAGTTCTTC
TRBV3-1/TRBV3-2,.,TRBD2,TRBJ2-1,CASSQGTSGRDEQFF,TGTGCCAGCAGCCAAGGGACTAGCGGGAGGGATGAGCAGTTCTTC
TRBV4-3,.,.,TRBJ2-3,CASSQDKREWGTDTQYF,TGCGCCAGCAGCCAAGATAAACGGGAGTGGGGAACAGATACGCAGTATTTT
TRBV5-1,.,.,TRBJ2-3,CASSTEWGADTQYF,TGCGCCAGCAGCACAGAGTGGGGGGCAGATACGCAGTATTTT
TRBV5-1,.,.,TRBJ1-1,CASSDKALNTEAFF,TGCGCCAGCAGCGACAAAGCTCTGAACACTGAAGCTTTCTTT
TRBV7-8,.,.,TRBJ2-5,CASSSSGGETQYF,TGTGCCAGCAGCTCCTCAGGAGGGGAGACCCAGTACTTC
TRBV7-9,.,.,TRBJ1-6,CASSLEGNGSPLHF,TGTGCCAGCAGCTTAGAGGGGAACGGCTCACCCCTCCACTTT
TRBV19,.,.,TRBJ2-5,CASSIVGQGETQYF,TGTGCCAGTAGTATCGTAGGGCAGGGCGAGACCCAGTACTTC
TRBV11-3,.,.,TRBJ2-2,CASSPGVRGMAGELFF,TGTGCCAGCAGCCCTGGGGTGCGCGGGATGGCCGGGGAGCTGTTTTTT
TRBV7-3,.,.,TRBJ1-1,CASSFQPTGTEAFF,TGTGCCAGCAGCTTTCAACCAACCGGCACTGAAGCTTTCTTT
TRBV28,few,.,TRBJ1-2,CASSLADRVYGYTF,TGTGCCAGCAGTTTAGCGGACAGAGTCTATGGCTACACCTTC
TRBV28,.,TRBD1,TRBJ1-1,CASSPRQGNTEAFF,TGTGCCAGCAGTCCTCGACAGGGGAACACTGAAGCTTTCTTT
TRBV7-9,.,.,TRBJ1-4,CASSLSRGTNEKLFF,TGTGCCAGCAGCTTATCCCGGGGAACTAATGAAAAACTGTTTTTT
TRBV27,.,TRBD1,TRBJ1-1,CASSPWATDRTNTEAFF,TGTGCCAGCAGTCCCTGGGCGACGGACAGGACGAACACTGAAGCTTTCTTT
TRBV2,.,.,TRBJ2-3,CASSVETDTQYF,TGTGCCAGCAGTGTAGAAACGGATACGCAGTATTTT
TRBV18,.,.,TRBJ1-2,CASSHSPAGYGYTF,TGTGCCAGCTCTCACAGCCCCGCCGGCTATGGCTACACCTTC
TRBV27,.,.,TRBJ1-2,CASSPFTYNYGYTF,TGTGCCAGCAGTCCCTTCACCTATAACTATGGCTACACCTTC
TRBV9,.,.,TRBJ1-6,CASSVGQGPPSYNSPLHF,TGTGCCAGCAGCGTAGGGCAGGGGCCACCGTCCTATAATTCACCCCTCCACTTT
TRBV10-3,.,.,TRBJ2-6,CAIGGGGANVLTF,TGTGCCATCGGAGGGGGCGGGGCCAACGTCCTGACTTTC
TRBV10-3,.,TRBD2,TRBJ2-1,CAISEASGRGSSYNEQFF,TGTGCCATCAGTGAGGCTAGCGGGAGGGGCAGCTCCTACAATGAGCAGTTCTTC
TRBV6-5,.,.,TRBJ1-5,CASSLRYNQPQHF,TGTGCCAGCAGTTTACGGTACAATCAGCCCCAGCATTTT
TRBV6-5,few,.,TRBJ2-3,CASRRETAADTQYF,TGTGCCAGCAGACGGGAGACGGCTGCAGATACGCAGTATTTT
TRBV14,.,.,TRBJ1-1,CASSQEPRGQKAEAFF,TGTGCCAGCAGCCAAGAGCCCCGAGGACAAAAGGCTGAAGCTTTCTTT
TRBV18,.,TRBD1,TRBJ1-5,CASSPGTDQPQHF,TGTGCCAGCTCGCCAGGGACAGATCAGCCCCAGCATTTT
TRBV28,.,.,TRBJ1-2,CASSLGGGARIVNYGYTF,TGTGCCAGCAGTTTAGGAGGGGGGGCAAGGATAGTGAACTATGGCTACACCTTC
TRBV7-3,.,.,TRBJ2-1,CASSLGGRSSYNEQFF,TGTGCCAGCAGCTTAGGGGGGAGGTCCTCCTACAATGAGCAGTTCTTC
TRBV12-5,.,TRBD2,TRBJ2-1,CASVRTAGGVYEQFF,TGTGCTAGTGTCAGGACAGCGGGAGGGGTATATGAGCAGTTCTTC
TRBV7-2,.,.,TRBJ2-3,CASSPQGSTDTQYF,TGTGCCAGCAGCCCCCAGGGGAGCACAGATACGCAGTATTTT
TRBV7-9,once,TRBD2,TRBJ2-1,CASSRLAGDLFLYNEQFF,TGTGCCAGCAGCCGACTAGCGGGAGATTTGTTTCTCTACAATGAGCAGTTCTTC
TRBV28,.,TRBD2,TRBJ2-7,CASFSGGVSYEQYF,TGTGCCAGCTTTAGCGGGGGGGTGAGTTACGAGCAGTACTTC
TRBV6-6,.,.,TRBJ2-2,CASSRYGELFF,TGTGCCAGCAGCCGTTATGGGGAGCTGTTTTTT
TRBV7-2,.,.,TRBJ1-4,CASSLVHGEKLFF,TGTGCCAGCAGCTTAGTACACGGGGAAAAACTGTTTTTT
TRBV15,.,.,TRBJ2-1,CATSRIHPRRGGILSYNEQFF,TGTGCCACCAGCAGGATTCACCCGCGGAGGGGCGGGATACTCTCCTACAATGAGCAGTTCTTC
TRBV28,.,TRBD1,TRBJ2-2,CASSSTGTNTGELFF,TGTGCCAGCAGTTCGACAGGGACCAACACCGGGGAGCTGTTTTTT
TRBV15,.,.,TRBJ2-5,CATSRGTNAETQYF,TGTGCCACCAGCAGAGGGACTAATGCAGAGACCCAGTACTTC
TRBV2,.,.,TRBJ1-2,CASRGDRNYGYTF,TGTGCCAGCAGAGGTGACAGGAACTATGGCTACACCTTC
TRBV29-1,.,TRBD1,TRBJ1-1,CSVGGLGTGAPNTEAFF,TGCAGCGTCGGGGGGTTGGGGACAGGGGCACCGAACACTGAAGCTTTCTTT
TRBV20-1,.,TRBD1,TRBJ1-3,CSASGRQGGNTIYF,TGCAGTGCTAGTGGTCGACAGGGGGGAAACACCATATATTTT